The 30 T cell receptor beta chains presented below share a single source sample, sequenced in a study of T cell changes during pregnancy in multiple sclerosis. Clones were sequenced by immunoSEQ multiplex PCR, and TCRdb holds only the in-frame ones, with some missing. The profile shows 95,000 to 100,000 clones, around 92% of them singletons. The sample consisted of peripheral blood, taken in the second trimester of pregnancy. The receptors were gathered from a female donor with multiple sclerosis, enrolled in a pregnancy study.

This rearrangement joins TRBV7-9 to TRBJ2-2; D gene unclear. The CDR3 consists of 14 residues. The germline V gene encodes CDR1 SEHNR and CDR2 FQNEAQ (reference sequence). V was cut by 5 bases and J by 6 bases, with 13 bases left in between. The CDR3 is CASSPPTESGELFF. CDR3 DNA sequence: TGTGCCAGCAGCCCACCTACAGAATCCGGGGAGCTGTTTTTT.

CDR3 DNA: TGTGCCAGCAGTAAGGGGACAGGGGGTGGGAATGAGCAGTTCTTC. Residues: CASSKGTGGGNEQFF. The chain joins TRBV27 to TRBJ2-1; 11 bases match TRBD1. Germline values: CDR1 MNHEY, CDR2 SMNVEV (reference sequence). V was pared by 5 bases and J by 7 bases, with 7 bases of the junction left unmatched. This CDR3 has 15 amino acids.

This chain uses TRBV29-1 with TRBJ1-1; TRBD1 matches at 9 bases. V was clipped by 7 bases and J by 3 bases; unmatched bases: 6. This CDR3 contains 13 residues. Per the germline V gene, CDR1 is SQVTM and CDR2 is ANQGSEA. CDR3 coding DNA: TGCAGCGGACAGGGGGGGGTTTACACTGAAGCTTTCTTT. Translation: CSGQGGVYTEAFF.

The rearrangement uses TRBV27 and TRBJ2-2; 9 bases agree with TRBD2. The CDR3 loop spans 16 amino acids. With V trimmed by 5 bases and J by 0 bases, 4 bases remained unmatched. Germline CDR1 reads MNHEY; CDR2 reads SMNVEV (reference sequence). CDR3 region: CASSPVAGANTGELFF. CDR3 in DNA: TGTGCCAGCAGTCCAGTAGCGGGAGCGAACACCGGGGAGCTGTTTTTT.

The chain uses TRBV28 and TRBJ2-1; 10 bases match TRBD2. CDR1 and CDR2 (germline): MDHEN, SYDVKM. Germline trimming cut 7 bases from V and 4 bases from J; bases unmatched to any gene: 13. The CDR3 has 17 amino acids. CDR3 protein: CASNFWTSGRRYNEQFF. CDR3 nucleotides: TGTGCCAGCAACTTTTGGACTAGCGGACGCCGATACAATGAGCAGTTCTTC.

The chain uses TRBV6-5 and TRBJ1-1; D ambiguous. CDR3 size: 13 residues. Per the germline V gene, CDR1 is MNHEY and CDR2 is SVGAGI. Trimming cost V 5 bases and J 2 bases, with 9 bases left between them. The CDR3 DNA reads TGTGCCAGCAGTAGAGAGTCAAACACTGAAGCTTTCTTT. Protein: CASSRESNTEAFF.

The V and J genes are TRBV6-5 and TRBJ2-1, with 10 bases aligning to TRBD2. With V trimmed by 6 bases and J by 3 bases, 5 bases remained unmatched. This CDR3 has 15 amino acids. The germline gives CDR1 MNHEY, CDR2 SVGAGI. As DNA, the CDR3 is TGTGCCAGCAGGGTTCTAGCGGGAGTCTACAATGAGCAGTTCTTC. Translated: CASRVLAGVYNEQFF.

V and J are TRBV28 and TRBJ2-2, with D unresolved. Germline-derived CDR1 and CDR2 are MDHEN and SYDVKM. Deletions cut 4 bases from V and 3 bases from J, with 9 bases between. The CDR3 has 14 residues. The CDR3: CASSWPADTGELFF. The CDR3 DNA reads as TGTGCCAGCAGTTGGCCGGCGGACACCGGGGAGCTGTTTTTT.

The V gene is TRBV7-2, the J gene TRBJ2-7, with TRBD2 matching over 10 bases. Losses at the gene ends were 5 bases for V and 7 bases for J; bases not matched to a gene: 11. CDR3 size: 15 residues. Germline V CDR1 and CDR2: SGHTA, FQGNSA. CDR3 sequence (DNA): TGTGCCAGCAGCCACCTGATGGGGACTAGCGATGAGCAGTACTTC. Its protein product is CASSHLMGTSDEQYF.

The chain carries TRBV6-5 and TRBJ1-2, with D unclear. Trimming took 5 bases from V and 8 from J, leaving 18 bases between them. CDR1 is MNHEY, CDR2 SVGAGI, per germline. The CDR3 is 14 residues long. CDR3 sequence reads: CASSRRAVEDGYTF. The CDR3 coding sequence is TGTGCCAGCAGTAGGAGGGCAGTCGAGGACGGCTACACCTTC.

The chain recombines TRBV28 with TRBJ2-5; tentative D call: TRBD1 (5 bases). In germline, CDR1 is MDHEN, CDR2 SYDVKM. With 4 bases removed from V and 4 bases from J, the gap between germline ends came to 10 bases. The CDR3 contains 13 residues. The CDR3 DNA sequence: TGTGCCAGCAGTTCTAGGGGTCGAGAGACCCAGTACTTC. It encodes CASSSRGRETQYF.

The V gene is TRBV18, the J gene TRBJ2-2, with 7 nucleotides matching TRBD1. The germline V gene has CDR1 KGHSH and CDR2 LQKENI. There are 14 residues in the CDR3. Trimming took 3 bases from V and 4 from J; bases not matched to a gene: 2. The CDR3 region is CASSPGQATGELFF. CDR3 DNA sequence: TGTGCCAGCTCACCCGGACAGGCCACCGGGGAGCTGTTTTTT.

The genes are TRBV9 and TRBJ2-1; 11 bases agree with TRBD2. V lost 0 bases and J lost 6; bases outside the gene matches: 2. The CDR3 is made up of 15 amino acids. Germline assignment: CDR1 SGDLS and CDR2 YYNGEE. The CDR3: CASSVGSGRANEQFF. CDR3 nucleotides: TGTGCCAGCAGCGTAGGTAGCGGGAGGGCCAATGAGCAGTTCTTC. The variable domain in full, with the rest retrieved from reference TRBV9 and TRBJ2-1, is DSGVTQTPKHLITATGQRVTLRCSPRSGDLSVYWYQQSLDQGLQFLIQYYNGEERAKGNILERFSAQQFPDLHSELNLSSLELGDSALYFCASSVGSGRANEQFFGPGTRLTVL.

V usage is TRBV5-8 and J usage is TRBJ2-4; 11 bases are a match to TRBD1. From germline, CDR1 is SGHTS and CDR2 YDEGEE. V gave up 1 base and J gave up 8 bases; unmatched junction bases: 8. CDR3 size: 16 residues. The CDR3 is CASSLIGQGAGDIQYF. CDR3 nucleotide sequence: TGTGCCAGCAGCTTGATCGGACAGGGGGCGGGGGACATTCAGTACTTC.

The chain uses TRBV2 and TRBJ2-7; maybe TRBD1 (6 bases). The V end was cut by 3 bases, the J end by 5 bases, with 14 bases between. CDR3 length equals 14 residues. Germline-derived CDR1 and CDR2 are SNHLY and FYNNEI. CDR3 sequence reads: CASSELTGKDEQYF. The CDR3 bases are TGTGCCAGCAGTGAGTTAACAGGGAAGGACGAGCAGTACTTC.

J is TRBJ2-7 and V is TRBV11-2; possibly TRBD2 for D (6 bases). The CDR3 runs 15 residues. Germline V lookup: CDR1 SGHAT, CDR2 FQNNGV. V was clipped by 2 bases and J by 3 bases, with 14 bases between them. The CDR3 sequence: CASSLMSFGGYEQYF. The CDR3 DNA reads TGTGCCAGCAGCTTAATGTCCTTCGGGGGCTACGAGCAGTACTTC.

The chain combines TRBV7-6 with TRBJ2-7; 8 bases line up with TRBD2. V shed 4 bases and J 6 bases; nucleotides not matched to a gene: 5. The CDR3 length is 13 residues. Looked up from germline, CDR1 is SGHVS and CDR2 is FNYEAQ. The CDR3 loop is CASSSGLVREQYF. In nucleotides, the CDR3 is TGTGCCAGCAGCTCGGGACTAGTCCGCGAGCAGTACTTC.

The V call is TRBV7-8, the J call TRBJ2-7; 8 bases map to TRBD1. The CDR3 covers 16 residues. Trimming at V came to 2 bases and at J to 2 bases, leaving 8 bases not matched to a gene. The germline gives CDR1 SGHVS, CDR2 FQNEAQ. This chain's CDR3 is CASSLSLGQATYEQYF. For the CDR3, the DNA is TGTGCCAGCAGCTTAAGTCTGGGACAGGCAACCTACGAGCAGTACTTC.

V gene TRBV7-9 combines with J gene TRBJ2-2, with 7 bases aligning to TRBD2. Germline CDR1 SEHNR, CDR2 FQNEAQ (reference sequence). CDR3 size: 17 residues. Trimming at V came to 8 bases and at J to 5 bases, leaving 17 bases not matched to a gene. CDR3 DNA sequence: TGTGCCAGCGAAGAACGCGGGAGATGGTCTCGGACCGGGGAGCTGTTTTTT. Protein product: CASEERGRWSRTGELFF.

CDR3 protein: CASSLTGYTEAFF. The CDR3 DNA sequence: TGTGCCAGCAGCTTGACTGGGTACACTGAAGCTTTCTTT. This chain joins TRBV7-2 and TRBJ1-1; no reliable D call. The V gene lost 3 bases and the J gene lost 3 bases, with 8 bases spanning the gap. CDR3 length equals 13 residues. The germline gives CDR1 SGHTA, CDR2 FQGNSA.

This chain connects TRBV18 to TRBJ1-5; 7 bases line up with TRBD1. The germline gives CDR1 KGHSH, CDR2 LQKENI. V lost 5 bases, J lost 0 bases, and 4 bases stayed unmatched. This CDR3 comprises 15 residues. CDR3 in amino acids: CASSDRVISNQPQHF. For the CDR3, the DNA is TGTGCCAGCTCAGACAGGGTCATTAGCAATCAGCCCCAGCATTTT.

In this sample, this clone turned up once. V is TRBV28 and J is TRBJ1-1; 9 bases map to TRBD1. The trim removed 4 bases at V and 0 bases at J, leaving 27 bases unmatched. The germline V gene encodes CDR1 MDHEN and CDR2 SYDVKM. The CDR3 contains 23 residues. DNA for the CDR3: TGTGCCAGCAGTTCCGAATTGGGACAGGGTTTTCTGGCAAGTAGTGCATTGAACACTGAAGCTTTCTTT. Its protein product is CASSSELGQGFLASSALNTEAFF.

CDR3: CASSFSGDEQFF. The CDR3 coding sequence is TGTGCCAGCAGTTTCAGCGGGGATGAGCAGTTCTTC. The genes are TRBV27 and TRBJ2-1, with 7 bases identical to TRBD2. The CDR3 loop spans 12 amino acids. Germline CDR1 MNHEY, CDR2 SMNVEV (reference sequence). The V segment lost 3 bases and the J segment 8 bases; nucleotides outside the gene matches: 1.

The V call is TRBV9, the J call TRBJ2-1; 14 bases agree with TRBD2. The CDR3 is 16 residues long. Germline V gene data show CDR1 as SGDLS and CDR2 as YYNGEE. Germline trimming cut 0 bases from V and 7 bases from J; bases unmatched to any gene: 3. The chain's CDR3 is CASSVAGTSGSNEQFF. The CDR3 DNA reads TGTGCCAGCAGCGTAGCGGGGACTAGCGGGAGTAATGAGCAGTTCTTC.

The chain joins TRBV6-1 to TRBJ2-3; D might be TRBD2 (6 bases). Trimming took off 2 bases at V and 1 base at J, with 19 bases between the two ends. This CDR3 region has 18 residues. Germline CDR1 is MNHNS and CDR2 is SASEGT. The CDR3 region is CASSEFGRLVQRTDTQYF. The CDR3 region has the DNA TGTGCCAGCAGTGAATTCGGCCGACTAGTTCAACGCACAGATACGCAGTATTTT.

This clone has a single count. This sequence joins TRBV28 and TRBJ1-2, with TRBD1 identical over 9 bases. V lost 6 bases and J lost 2; bases outside the gene matches: 7. This CDR3 is built from 15 residues. Per germline, CDR1 MDHEN and CDR2 SYDVKM. CDR3 bases: TGTGCCAGCAGACATACCGGGACAGGGAACTATGGCTACACCTTC. It specifies CASRHTGTGNYGYTF.

The chain links TRBV28 to TRBJ2-1, with D maybe TRBD2 (6 bases). This CDR3 is built from 16 residues. The germline CDR1 and CDR2 sequences are MDHEN and SYDVKM. Trimming took 5 bases from V and 3 from J, leaving 17 bases between them. The CDR3, as DNA: TGTGCCAGCAGTGAGGCCGTCGCGGGGTACTACAATGAGCAGTTCTTC. It is translated as CASSEAVAGYYNEQFF.

This sequence joins TRBV28 and TRBJ1-5; 10 bases agree with TRBD1. Germline V gives CDR1 MDHEN, CDR2 SYDVKM. The trim removed 5 bases at V and 4 bases at J, leaving 5 bases unmatched. The length of the CDR3 is 15 residues. CDR3 residues: CASSIAGQGNQPQHF. The DNA of the CDR3 is TGTGCCAGCAGTATCGCGGGACAGGGGAATCAGCCCCAGCATTTT.

The CDR3 bases are TGTGCCAGCAGCTGCCGACAGGGATTTAAAGAGACCCAGTACTTC. Protein sequence: CASSCRQGFKETQYF. The chain employs TRBV21-1 and TRBJ2-5; the listed D gene, TRBD1, was not tested against the DNA. TRBV21-1 is a documented pseudogene. The length of the CDR3 is 15 residues.

The rearrangement joins TRBV5-1 to TRBJ2-1, with TRBD1 identical over 7 bases. J was trimmed by 4 bases and V by 4 bases; bases with no gene match: 8. Germline CDR1 and CDR2: SGHRS and YFSETQ. The length of the CDR3 is 15 residues. In nucleotides, the CDR3 is TGCGCCAGCAGCCTTGGTGGGACAGTATACAATGAGCAGTTCTTC. Translating gives CASSLGGTVYNEQFF.